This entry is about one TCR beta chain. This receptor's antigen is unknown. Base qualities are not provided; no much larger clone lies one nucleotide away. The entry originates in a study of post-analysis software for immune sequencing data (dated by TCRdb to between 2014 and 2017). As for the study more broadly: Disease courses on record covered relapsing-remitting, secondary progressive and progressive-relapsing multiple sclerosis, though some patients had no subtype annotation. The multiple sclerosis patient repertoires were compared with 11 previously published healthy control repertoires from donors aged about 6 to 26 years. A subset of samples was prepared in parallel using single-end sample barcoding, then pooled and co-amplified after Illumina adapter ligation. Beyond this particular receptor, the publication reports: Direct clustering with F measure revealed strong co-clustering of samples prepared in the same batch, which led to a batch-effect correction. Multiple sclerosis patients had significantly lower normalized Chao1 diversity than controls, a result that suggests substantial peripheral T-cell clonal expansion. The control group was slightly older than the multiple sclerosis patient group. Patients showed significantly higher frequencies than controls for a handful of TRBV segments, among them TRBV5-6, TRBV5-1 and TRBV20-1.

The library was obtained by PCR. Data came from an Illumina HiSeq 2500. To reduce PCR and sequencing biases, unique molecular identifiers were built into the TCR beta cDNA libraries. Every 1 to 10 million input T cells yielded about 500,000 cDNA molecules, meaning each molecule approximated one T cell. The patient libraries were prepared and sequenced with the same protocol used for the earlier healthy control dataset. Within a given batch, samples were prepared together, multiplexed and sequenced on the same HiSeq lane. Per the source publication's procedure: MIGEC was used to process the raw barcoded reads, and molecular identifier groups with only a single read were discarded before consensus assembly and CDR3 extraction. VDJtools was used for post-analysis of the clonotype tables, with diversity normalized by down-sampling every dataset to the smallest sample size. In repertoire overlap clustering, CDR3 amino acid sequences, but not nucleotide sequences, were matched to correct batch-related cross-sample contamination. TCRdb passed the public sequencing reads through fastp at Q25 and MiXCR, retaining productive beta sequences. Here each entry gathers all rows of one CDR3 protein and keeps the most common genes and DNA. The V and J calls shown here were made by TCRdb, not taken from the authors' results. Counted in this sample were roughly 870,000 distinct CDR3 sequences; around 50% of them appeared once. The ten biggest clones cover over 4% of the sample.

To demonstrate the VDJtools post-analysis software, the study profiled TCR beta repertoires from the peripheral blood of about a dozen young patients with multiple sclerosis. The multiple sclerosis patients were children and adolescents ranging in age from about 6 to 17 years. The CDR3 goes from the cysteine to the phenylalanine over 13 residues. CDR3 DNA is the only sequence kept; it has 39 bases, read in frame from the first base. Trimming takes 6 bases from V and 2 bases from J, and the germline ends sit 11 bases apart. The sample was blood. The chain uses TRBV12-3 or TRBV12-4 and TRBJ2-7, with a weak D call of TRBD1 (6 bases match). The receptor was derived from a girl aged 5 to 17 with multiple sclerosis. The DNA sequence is TGTGCCAGCAGCACCCGGACAGCCTACGAGCAGTACTTC. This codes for CASSTRTAYEQYF.